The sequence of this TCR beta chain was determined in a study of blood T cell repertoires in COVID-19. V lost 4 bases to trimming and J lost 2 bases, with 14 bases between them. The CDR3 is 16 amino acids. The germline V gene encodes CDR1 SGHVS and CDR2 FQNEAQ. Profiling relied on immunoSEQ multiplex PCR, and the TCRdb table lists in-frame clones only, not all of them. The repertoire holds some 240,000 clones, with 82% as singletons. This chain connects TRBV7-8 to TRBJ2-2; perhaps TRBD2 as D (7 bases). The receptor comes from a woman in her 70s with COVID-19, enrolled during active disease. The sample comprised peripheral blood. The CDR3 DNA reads TGTGCCAGCAGCTCACGGGGGGCCTATAACACCGGGGAGCTGTTTTTT. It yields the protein CASSSRGAYNTGELFF.